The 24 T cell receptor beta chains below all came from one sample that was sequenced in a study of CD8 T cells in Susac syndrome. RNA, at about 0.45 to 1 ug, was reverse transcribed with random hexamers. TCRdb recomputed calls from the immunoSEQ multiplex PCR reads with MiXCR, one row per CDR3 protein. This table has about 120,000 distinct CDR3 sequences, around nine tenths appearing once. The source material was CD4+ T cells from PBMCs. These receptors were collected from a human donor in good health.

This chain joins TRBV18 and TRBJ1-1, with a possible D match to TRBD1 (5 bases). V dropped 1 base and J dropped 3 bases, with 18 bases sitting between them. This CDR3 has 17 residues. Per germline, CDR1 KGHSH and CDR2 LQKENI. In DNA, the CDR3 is TGTGCCAGCTCACCACGAGTCCCGTCCGGGGGGGACACTGAAGCTTTCTTT. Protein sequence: CASSPRVPSGGDTEAFF.

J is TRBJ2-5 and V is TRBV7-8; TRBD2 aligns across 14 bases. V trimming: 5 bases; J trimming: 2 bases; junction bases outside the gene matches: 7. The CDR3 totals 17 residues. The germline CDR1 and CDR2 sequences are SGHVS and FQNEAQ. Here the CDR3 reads CASSPPTSGGVQETQYF. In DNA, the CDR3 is TGTGCCAGCAGCCCGCCGACTAGCGGGGGGGTTCAAGAGACCCAGTACTTC. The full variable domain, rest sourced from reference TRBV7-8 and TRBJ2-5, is GAGVSQSPRYKVAKRGQDVALRCDPISGHVSLFWYQQALGQGPEFLTYFQNEAQLDKSGLPSDRFFAERPEGSVSTLKIQRTQQEDSAVYLCASSPPTSGGVQETQYFGPGTRLLVL.

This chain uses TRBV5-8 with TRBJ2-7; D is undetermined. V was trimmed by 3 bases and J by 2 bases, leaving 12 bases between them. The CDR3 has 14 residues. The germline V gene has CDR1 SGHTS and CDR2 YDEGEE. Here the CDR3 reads CASSSARRPYEQYF. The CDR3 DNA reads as TGTGCCAGCAGCTCGGCCCGCCGCCCCTACGAGCAGTACTTC.

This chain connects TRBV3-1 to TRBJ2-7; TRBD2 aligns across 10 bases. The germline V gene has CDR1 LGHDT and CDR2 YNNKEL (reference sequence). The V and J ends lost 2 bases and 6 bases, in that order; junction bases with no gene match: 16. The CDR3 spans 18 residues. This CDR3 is CASSQSSGRALARGEQYF. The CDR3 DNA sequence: TGTGCCAGCAGCCAATCTAGCGGGAGAGCCCTGGCTAGGGGCGAGCAGTACTTC.

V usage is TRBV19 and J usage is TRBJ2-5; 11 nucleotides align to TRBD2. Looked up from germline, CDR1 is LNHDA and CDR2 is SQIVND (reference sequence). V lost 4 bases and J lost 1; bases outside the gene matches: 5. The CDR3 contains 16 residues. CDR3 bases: TGTGCCAGTAGTAATCCCCTAGCGGGAGGCCAAGAGACCCAGTACTTC. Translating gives CASSNPLAGGQETQYF.

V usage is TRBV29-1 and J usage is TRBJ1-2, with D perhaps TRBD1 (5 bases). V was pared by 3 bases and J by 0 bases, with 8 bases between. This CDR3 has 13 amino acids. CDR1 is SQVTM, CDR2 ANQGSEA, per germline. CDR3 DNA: TGCAGCGTTGACCCGGGGGCTAACTATGGCTACACCTTC. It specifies CSVDPGANYGYTF.

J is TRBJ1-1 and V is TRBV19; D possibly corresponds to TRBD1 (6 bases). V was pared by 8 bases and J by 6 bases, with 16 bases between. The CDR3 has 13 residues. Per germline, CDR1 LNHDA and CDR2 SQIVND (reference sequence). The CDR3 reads CASRRNRDSEAFF. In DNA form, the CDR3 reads TGTGCCAGTCGGCGAAACAGGGATTCTGAAGCTTTCTTT. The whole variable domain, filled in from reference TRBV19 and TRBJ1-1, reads DGGITQSPKYLFRKEGQNVTLSCEQNLNHDAMYWYRQDPGQGLRLIYYSQIVNDFQKGDIAEGYSVSREKKESFPLTVTSAQKNPTAFYLCASRRNRDSEAFFGQGTRLTVV.

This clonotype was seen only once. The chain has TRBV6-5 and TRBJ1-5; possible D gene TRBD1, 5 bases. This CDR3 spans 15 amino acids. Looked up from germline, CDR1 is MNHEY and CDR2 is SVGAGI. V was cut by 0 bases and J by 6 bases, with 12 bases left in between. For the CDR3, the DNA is TGTGCCAGCAGTTACTCGATGGGGCGCGGTCAGCCCCAGCATTTT. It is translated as CASSYSMGRGQPQHF.

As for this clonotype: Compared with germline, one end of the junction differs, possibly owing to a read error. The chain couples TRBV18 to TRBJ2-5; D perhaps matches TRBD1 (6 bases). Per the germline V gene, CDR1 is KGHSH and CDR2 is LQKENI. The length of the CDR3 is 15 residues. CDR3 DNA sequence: TGCGCCAGCTCAGAGGACGGGACCCAGGGGAAGACCCAGTACTTC. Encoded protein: CASSEDGTQGKTQYF. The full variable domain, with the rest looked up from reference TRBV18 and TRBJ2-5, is NAGVMQNPRHLVRRRGQEARLRCSPMKGHSHVYWYRQLPEEGLKFMVYLQKENIIDESGMPKERFSAEFPKEGPSILRIQQVVRGDSAAYFCASSEDGTQGKTQYFGPGTRLLVL.

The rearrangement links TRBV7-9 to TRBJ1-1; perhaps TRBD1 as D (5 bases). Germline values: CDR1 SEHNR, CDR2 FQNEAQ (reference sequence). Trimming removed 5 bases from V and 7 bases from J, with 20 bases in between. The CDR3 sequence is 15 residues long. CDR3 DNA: TGTGCCAGCAGCGGCCGGGGGATTGGGGGGGATGAAGCTTTCTTT. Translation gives CASSGRGIGGDEAFF.

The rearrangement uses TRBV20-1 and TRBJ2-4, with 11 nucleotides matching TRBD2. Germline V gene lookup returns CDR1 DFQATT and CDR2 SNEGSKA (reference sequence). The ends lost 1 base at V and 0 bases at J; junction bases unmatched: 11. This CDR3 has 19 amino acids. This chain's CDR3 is CSARADWASGRRAKNIQYF. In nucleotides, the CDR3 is TGCAGTGCTAGAGCGGACTGGGCTAGCGGGAGGAGAGCCAAAAACATTCAGTACTTC.

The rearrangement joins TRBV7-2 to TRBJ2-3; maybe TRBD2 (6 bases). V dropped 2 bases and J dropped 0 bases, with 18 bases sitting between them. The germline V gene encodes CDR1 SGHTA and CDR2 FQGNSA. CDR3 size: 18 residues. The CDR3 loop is CASSLYLTGVISTDTQYF. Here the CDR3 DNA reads TGTGCCAGCAGCTTATATCTTACGGGAGTCATAAGCACAGATACGCAGTATTTT.

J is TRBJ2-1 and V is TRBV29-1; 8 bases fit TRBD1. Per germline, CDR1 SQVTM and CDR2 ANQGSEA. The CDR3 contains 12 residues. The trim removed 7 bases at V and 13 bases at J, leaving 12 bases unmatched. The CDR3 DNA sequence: TGCAGCGCCCCAGGGGGCCCTTCCCAACAGTTCTTC. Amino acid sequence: CSAPGGPSQQFF.

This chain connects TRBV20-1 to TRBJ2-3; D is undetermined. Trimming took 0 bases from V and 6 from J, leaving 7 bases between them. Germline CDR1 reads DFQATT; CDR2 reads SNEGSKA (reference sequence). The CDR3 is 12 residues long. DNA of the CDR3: TGCAGTGCTAGAGATGGGCCGGATACGCAGTATTTT. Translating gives CSARDGPDTQYF.

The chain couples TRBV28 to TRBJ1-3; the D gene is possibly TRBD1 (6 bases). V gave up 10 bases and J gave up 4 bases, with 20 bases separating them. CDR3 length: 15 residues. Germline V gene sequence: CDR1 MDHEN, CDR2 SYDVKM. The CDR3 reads CATWGASGIGNTIYF. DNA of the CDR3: TGTGCCACCTGGGGGGCTTCAGGGATCGGAAACACCATATATTTT. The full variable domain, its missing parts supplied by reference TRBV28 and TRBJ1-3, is DVKVTQSSRYLVKRTGEKVFLECVQDMDHENMFWYRQDPGLGLRLIYFSYDVKMKEKGDIPEGYSVSREKKERFSLILESASTNQTSMYLCATWGASGIGNTIYFGEGSWLTVV.

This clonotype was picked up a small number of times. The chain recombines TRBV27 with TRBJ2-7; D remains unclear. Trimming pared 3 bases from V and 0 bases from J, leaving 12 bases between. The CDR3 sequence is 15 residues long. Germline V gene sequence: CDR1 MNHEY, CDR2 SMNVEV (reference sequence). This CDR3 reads CASSLSPLSSYEQYF. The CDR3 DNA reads TGTGCCAGCAGTTTGTCCCCACTTAGCTCCTACGAGCAGTACTTC.

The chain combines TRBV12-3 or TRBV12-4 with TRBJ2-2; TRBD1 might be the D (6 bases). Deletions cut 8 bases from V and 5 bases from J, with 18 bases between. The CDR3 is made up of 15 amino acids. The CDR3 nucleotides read TGTGCCAGCTCGTCCGGTGGGGGCCGGACCGGGGAGCTGTTTTTT. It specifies CASSSGGGRTGELFF.

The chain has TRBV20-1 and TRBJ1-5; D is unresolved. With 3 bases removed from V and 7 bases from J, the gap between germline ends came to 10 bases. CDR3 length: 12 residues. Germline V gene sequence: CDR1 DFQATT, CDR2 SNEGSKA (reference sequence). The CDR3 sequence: CSASSRSQPQHF. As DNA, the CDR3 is TGCAGTGCTAGCAGTAGGTCCCAGCCCCAGCATTTT.

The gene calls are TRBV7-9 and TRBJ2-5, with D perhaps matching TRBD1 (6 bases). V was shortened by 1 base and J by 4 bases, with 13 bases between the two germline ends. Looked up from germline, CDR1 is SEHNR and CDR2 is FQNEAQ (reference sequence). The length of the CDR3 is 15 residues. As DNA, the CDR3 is TGTGCCAGCAGCTTAGGGGGACAAGTGGTAGAGACCCAGTACTTC. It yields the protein CASSLGGQVVETQYF.

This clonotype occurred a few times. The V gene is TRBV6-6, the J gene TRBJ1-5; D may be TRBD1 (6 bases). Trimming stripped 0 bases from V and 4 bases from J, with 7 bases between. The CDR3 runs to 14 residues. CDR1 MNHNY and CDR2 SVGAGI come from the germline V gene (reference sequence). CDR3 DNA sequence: TGTGCCAGCAGTTACTCTACAGGGAATCAGCCCCAGCATTTT. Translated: CASSYSTGNQPQHF.

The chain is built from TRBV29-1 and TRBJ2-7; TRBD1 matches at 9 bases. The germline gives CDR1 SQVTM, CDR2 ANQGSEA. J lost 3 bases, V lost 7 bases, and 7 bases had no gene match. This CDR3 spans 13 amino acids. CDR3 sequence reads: CSARTGASYEQYF. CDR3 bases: TGCAGCGCCCGGACAGGGGCGAGCTACGAGCAGTACTTC.

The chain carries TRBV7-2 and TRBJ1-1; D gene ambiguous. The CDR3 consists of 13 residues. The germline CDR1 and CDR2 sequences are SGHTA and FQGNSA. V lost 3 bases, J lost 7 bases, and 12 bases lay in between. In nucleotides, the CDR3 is TGTGCCAGCAGCTTTAATTCGGCCGGTGAAGCTTTCTTT. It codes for CASSFNSAGEAFF.

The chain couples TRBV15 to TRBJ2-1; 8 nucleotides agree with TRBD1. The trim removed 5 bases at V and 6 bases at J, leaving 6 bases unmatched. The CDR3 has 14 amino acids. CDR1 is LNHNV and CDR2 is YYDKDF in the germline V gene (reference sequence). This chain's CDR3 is CATSSGTGRNEQFF. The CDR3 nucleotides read TGTGCCACCAGCTCCGGGACAGGACGCAATGAGCAGTTCTTC.

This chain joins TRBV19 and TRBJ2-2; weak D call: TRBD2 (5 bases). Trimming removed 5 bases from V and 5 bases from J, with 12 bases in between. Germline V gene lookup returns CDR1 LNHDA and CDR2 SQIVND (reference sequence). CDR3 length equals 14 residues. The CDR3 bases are TGTGCCAGTAGTGCCCGGACTGTTACCGGGGAGCTGTTTTTT. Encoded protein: CASSARTVTGELFF.